This T cell receptor (beta chain) was retrieved from a study of T-cell memory formation after mild COVID-19. Study results and caveats: Among CD4+ contracting clones, most were CM and EM, and CD8+ ones EMRA.

This clonotype has a handful of counts. Its cognate antigen is unknown. There are 15 residues in the CDR3. The V and J ends lost 4 bases and 11 bases, in that order; junction bases with no gene match: 8. Germline V gives CDR1 LGHDT, CDR2 YNNKEL (reference sequence). Employing constant-segment primers, 5'RACE generated TCR alpha and TCR beta cDNA libraries bearing sample barcodes and UMIs. One entry per CDR3 protein results from TCRdb running MiXCR on the 5' RACE reads. The table shows roughly 560,000 distinct CDR3 sequences, with approximately 20% occurring only once. The genes are TRBV3-1 and TRBJ1-4; 12 bases map to TRBD1. The material sequenced was PBMCs or a T cell subset sorted from them (not recorded which). This receptor was obtained from an adult woman who had mild COVID-19 (a few samples of this study predate the infection). Cell type and time point are not known. The CDR3 region is CASSPRDRGLYKLFF. The CDR3 coding sequence is TGTGCCAGCAGCCCCAGGGACAGGGGGCTTTACAAACTGTTTTTT.